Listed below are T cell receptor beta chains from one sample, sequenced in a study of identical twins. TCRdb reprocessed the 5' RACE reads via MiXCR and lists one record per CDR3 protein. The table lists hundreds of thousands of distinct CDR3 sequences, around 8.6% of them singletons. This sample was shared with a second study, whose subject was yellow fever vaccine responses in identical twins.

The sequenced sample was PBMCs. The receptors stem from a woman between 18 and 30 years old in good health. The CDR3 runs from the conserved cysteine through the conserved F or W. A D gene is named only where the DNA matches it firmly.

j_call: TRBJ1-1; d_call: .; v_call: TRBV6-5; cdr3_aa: CASSYSRLDYTEAFF
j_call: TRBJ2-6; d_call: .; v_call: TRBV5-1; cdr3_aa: CASSLGDSGANVLTF
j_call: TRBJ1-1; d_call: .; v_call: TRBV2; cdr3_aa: CASIRGNTEAFF
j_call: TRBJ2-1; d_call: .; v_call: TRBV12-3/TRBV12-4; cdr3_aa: CASRSPGPLFDEQFF
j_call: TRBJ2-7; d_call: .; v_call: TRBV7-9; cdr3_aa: CASSLSGLSSYEQYF
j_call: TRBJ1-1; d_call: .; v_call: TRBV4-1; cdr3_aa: CASSQDNGSGTEAFF
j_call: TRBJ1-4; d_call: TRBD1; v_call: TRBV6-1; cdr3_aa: CASSDLSGGYEKLFF
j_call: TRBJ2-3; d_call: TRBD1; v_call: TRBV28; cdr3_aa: CASLSGGVGTDTQYF
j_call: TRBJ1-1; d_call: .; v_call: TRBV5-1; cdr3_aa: CASSLMENTEAFF
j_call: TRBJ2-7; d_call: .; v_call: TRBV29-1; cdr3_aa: CSVEDQTETSYEQYF
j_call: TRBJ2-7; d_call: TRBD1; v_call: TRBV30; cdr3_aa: CAWTDETGQGDYEQYF
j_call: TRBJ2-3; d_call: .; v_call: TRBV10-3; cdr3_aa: CAISEHRGGDTDTQYF
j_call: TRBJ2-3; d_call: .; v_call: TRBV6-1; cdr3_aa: CASTLSGGEVDTQYF
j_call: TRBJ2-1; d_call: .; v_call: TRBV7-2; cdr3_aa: CASSQDSFYSYNEQFF
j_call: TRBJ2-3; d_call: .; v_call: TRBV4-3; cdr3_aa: CASSQDGQGSDTQYF
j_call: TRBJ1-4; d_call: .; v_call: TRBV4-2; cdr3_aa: CASSQDMTQEKLFF
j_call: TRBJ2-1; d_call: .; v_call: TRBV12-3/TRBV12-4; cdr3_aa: CASSHGLLPQFF
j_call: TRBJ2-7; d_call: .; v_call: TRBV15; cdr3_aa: CATSRDSQGLVTYEQYF
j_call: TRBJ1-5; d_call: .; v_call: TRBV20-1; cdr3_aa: CSASREGNQPQHF
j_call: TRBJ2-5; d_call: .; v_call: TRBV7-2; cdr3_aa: CASSLPDVNGRETQYF
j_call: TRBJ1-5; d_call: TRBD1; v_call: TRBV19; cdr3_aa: CASSGTATYQPQHF
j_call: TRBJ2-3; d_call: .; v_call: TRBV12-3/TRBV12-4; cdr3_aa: CASSLVTGDTQYF
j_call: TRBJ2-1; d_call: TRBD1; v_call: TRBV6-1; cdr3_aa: CASRIDRDRVWNEQFF
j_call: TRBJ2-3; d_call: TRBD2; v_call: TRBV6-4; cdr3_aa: CASSPGGQDTDTQYF
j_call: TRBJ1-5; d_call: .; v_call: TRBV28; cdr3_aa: CASSNEQGPSNQPQHF
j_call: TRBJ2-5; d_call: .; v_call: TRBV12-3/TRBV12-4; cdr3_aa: CASSFGYDEETQYF
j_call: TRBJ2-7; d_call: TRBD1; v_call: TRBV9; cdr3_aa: CASSVRTGDYEQYF
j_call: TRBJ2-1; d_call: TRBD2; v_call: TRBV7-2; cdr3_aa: CASSYTSGPSNEQFF
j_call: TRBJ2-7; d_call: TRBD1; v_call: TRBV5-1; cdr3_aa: CASSAITGGAQYEQYF